This is a list of T cell receptor beta chains from one sample in a study of CD8+ T cells in alopecia areata. The repertoire was sequenced with immunoSEQ multiplex PCR; TCRdb's copy has only in-frame clones and lacks some. The sample yields about 110,000 clones, 84% seen once. The specimen comprised CD8+ T cells sorted from blood, sampled at week 24, from a patient treated with tofacitinib. All receptors come from a human donor with alopecia areata. Each CDR3 is given with its conserved first and last residue. The D gene is left open where the match is weak. Clone size is given for some rows only: seen once, a few or many times, or a class if the clone is expanded.

V gene: TRBV4-2; J gene: TRBJ2-7; clone size: once; D gene: -; CDR3 protein: CASSAFITGAYEQYF; CDR3 DNA: TGTGCCAGCAGCGCATTTATTACAGGAGCCTACGAGCAGTACTTC
V gene: TRBV5-1; J gene: TRBJ2-3; clone size: -; D gene: TRBD2; CDR3 protein: CASSFSGGAADTQYF; CDR3 DNA: TGCGCCAGCAGCTTTAGCGGGGGGGCCGCAGATACGCAGTATTTT
V gene: TRBV19; J gene: TRBJ2-2; clone size: -; D gene: -; CDR3 protein: CASNYGLYTGELFF; CDR3 DNA: TGTGCCAGTAATTACGGATTATACACCGGGGAGCTGTTTTTT
V gene: TRBV6-5; J gene: TRBJ2-3; clone size: -; D gene: -; CDR3 protein: CASSYSSSGQPYF; CDR3 DNA: TGTGCCAGCAGTTACTCATCTAGCGGACAGCCGTATTTT
V gene: TRBV7-9; J gene: TRBJ2-7; clone size: -; D gene: -; CDR3 protein: CASSPTGSYEQYF; CDR3 DNA: TGTGCCAGCAGCCCGACGGGCTCCTACGAGCAGTACTTC
V gene: TRBV6-6; J gene: TRBJ1-1; clone size: once; D gene: -; CDR3 protein: CASREGVGTEAFF; CDR3 DNA: TGTGCCAGCCGAGAGGGTGTGGGCACTGAAGCTTTCTTT
V gene: TRBV29-1; J gene: TRBJ1-1; clone size: once; D gene: TRBD1; CDR3 protein: CSVYGQGGNTEAFF; CDR3 DNA: TGCAGCGTTTACGGACAGGGGGGGAACACTGAAGCTTTCTTT
V gene: TRBV29-1; J gene: TRBJ2-7; clone size: few; D gene: -; CDR3 protein: CSVEVPPEQYF; CDR3 DNA: TGCAGCGTTGAAGTCCCTCCCGAGCAGTACTTC
V gene: TRBV27; J gene: TRBJ2-2; clone size: -; D gene: TRBD1; CDR3 protein: CASSFFPGGRTGELFF; CDR3 DNA: TGTGCCAGCAGTTTTTTTCCAGGGGGCCGCACCGGGGAGCTGTTTTTT
V gene: TRBV30; J gene: TRBJ2-6; clone size: once; D gene: -; CDR3 protein: CAWSFRGTGLSGANVLTF; CDR3 DNA: TGTGCCTGGAGTTTCCGGGGGACCGGTCTCTCTGGGGCCAACGTCCTGACTTTC
V gene: TRBV6-6; J gene: TRBJ2-1; clone size: -; D gene: -; CDR3 protein: CASSTSSRFDNEQFF; CDR3 DNA: TGTGCCAGCAGTACGTCTTCTAGGTTTGACAATGAGCAGTTCTTC
V gene: TRBV25-1; J gene: TRBJ2-3; clone size: -; D gene: -; CDR3 protein: CASSELQGGTDTQYF; CDR3 DNA: TGTGCCAGCAGTGAATTACAGGGAGGAACAGATACGCAGTATTTT
V gene: TRBV15; J gene: TRBJ1-2; clone size: -; D gene: TRBD1; CDR3 protein: CATSRDYLGDSSNYGYTF; CDR3 DNA: TGTGCCACCAGCAGAGATTATTTGGGGGACAGCTCTAACTATGGCTACACCTTC
V gene: TRBV4-1; J gene: TRBJ2-3; clone size: -; D gene: TRBD2; CDR3 protein: CASSQEPGGARDTQYF; CDR3 DNA: TGCGCCAGCAGCCAAGAACCCGGGGGGGCGAGAGATACGCAGTATTTT
V gene: TRBV7-9; J gene: TRBJ2-5; clone size: -; D gene: TRBD2; CDR3 protein: CASSLSSGGVRETQYF; CDR3 DNA: TGTGCCAGCAGCTTAAGCAGCGGGGGGGTCAGAGAGACCCAGTACTTC
V gene: TRBV27; J gene: TRBJ1-2; clone size: -; D gene: TRBD1; CDR3 protein: CASSPTGGMGYGYTF; CDR3 DNA: TGTGCCAGCAGCCCTACAGGGGGCATGGGTTATGGCTACACCTTC
V gene: TRBV23-1; J gene: TRBJ2-1; clone size: once; D gene: TRBD1; CDR3 protein: CASSQKSMTGGVSGGSYNEQFF; CDR3 DNA: TGCGCCAGCAGTCAGAAAAGCATGACAGGGGGCGTGAGCGGGGGTTCCTACAATGAGCAGTTCTTC
V gene: TRBV7-6; J gene: TRBJ2-1; clone size: once; D gene: -; CDR3 protein: CASSSLDGDEQFF; CDR3 DNA: TGTGCCAGCAGCTCGCTAGATGGGGATGAGCAGTTCTTC
V gene: TRBV7-2; J gene: TRBJ2-3; clone size: -; D gene: -; CDR3 protein: CASSLWGSERFYTDTQYF; CDR3 DNA: TGTGCCAGCAGCCTATGGGGCTCAGAGCGATTCTACACAGATACGCAGTATTTT
V gene: TRBV5-1; J gene: TRBJ2-7; clone size: -; D gene: -; CDR3 protein: CASSLDIGQDYEQYF; CDR3 DNA: TGCGCCAGCAGCTTGGATATAGGGCAGGACTACGAGCAGTACTTC
V gene: TRBV4-2; J gene: TRBJ2-7; clone size: -; D gene: -; CDR3 protein: CASSQDLLGGSYEQYF; CDR3 DNA: TGTGCCAGCAGCCAAGATCTCCTTGGTGGCTCCTACGAGCAGTACTTC
V gene: TRBV7-2; J gene: TRBJ2-5; clone size: -; D gene: TRBD2; CDR3 protein: CASSLIRSGGAETQYF; CDR3 DNA: TGTGCCAGCAGCTTAATACGGAGCGGGGGGGCCGAGACCCAGTACTTC
V gene: TRBV11-2; J gene: TRBJ2-5; clone size: few; D gene: -; CDR3 protein: CASSRPRGQRYWETQYF; CDR3 DNA: TGTGCCAGCAGCCGTCCAAGGGGCCAGAGGTATTGGGAGACCCAGTACTTC
V gene: TRBV29-1; J gene: TRBJ2-5; clone size: -; D gene: TRBD2; CDR3 protein: CSADSGRGTQYF; CDR3 DNA: TGCAGCGCTGACAGCGGGAGAGGGACCCAGTACTTC
V gene: TRBV5-4; J gene: TRBJ1-3; clone size: -; D gene: TRBD1; CDR3 protein: CASSGRDRDYAGSGNTIYF; CDR3 DNA: TGTGCCAGCAGCGGCCGGGACAGGGACTACGCCGGCTCTGGAAACACCATATATTTT
V gene: TRBV29-1; J gene: TRBJ2-7; clone size: -; D gene: -; CDR3 protein: CSVEAGSEQYF; CDR3 DNA: TGCAGCGTTGAGGCAGGGAGTGAGCAGTACTTC
V gene: TRBV10-1; J gene: TRBJ2-2; clone size: -; D gene: -; CDR3 protein: CASSESPANTGELFF; CDR3 DNA: TGCGCCAGCAGTGAGTCTCCTGCGAACACCGGGGAGCTGTTTTTT
V gene: TRBV21-1; J gene: TRBJ2-6; clone size: few; D gene: -; CDR3 protein: CASSGPRVCGANVLTF; CDR3 DNA: TGTGCCAGCAGCGGGCCCAGGGTTTGTGGGGCCAACGTCCTGACTTTC
V gene: TRBV6-5; J gene: TRBJ2-1; clone size: once; D gene: TRBD2; CDR3 protein: CASSYSLAGRNEQFF; CDR3 DNA: TGTGCCAGCAGTTACTCATTAGCGGGGAGGAATGAGCAGTTCTTC
V gene: TRBV4-1; J gene: TRBJ1-1; clone size: -; D gene: TRBD1; CDR3 protein: CASSQGNQGAAEAFF; CDR3 DNA: TGCGCCAGCAGCCAAGGAAATCAGGGGGCGGCTGAAGCTTTCTTT
V gene: TRBV7-2; J gene: TRBJ2-1; clone size: -; D gene: -; CDR3 protein: CASSLGPYRDNEQFF; CDR3 DNA: TGTGCCAGCAGTTTAGGGCCTTACAGGGACAATGAGCAGTTCTTC
V gene: TRBV13; J gene: TRBJ2-7; clone size: -; D gene: TRBD2; CDR3 protein: CASKVRGVSYEQYF; CDR3 DNA: TGTGCCAGCAAGGTGCGGGGGGTCTCCTACGAGCAGTACTTC
V gene: TRBV4-3; J gene: TRBJ1-5; clone size: -; D gene: TRBD1; CDR3 protein: CASSQEWQGGQPQHF; CDR3 DNA: TGCGCCAGCAGCCAAGAATGGCAGGGGGGACAGCCCCAGCATTTT
V gene: TRBV7-9; J gene: TRBJ2-7; clone size: -; D gene: -; CDR3 protein: CASSPRTVYEQYF; CDR3 DNA: TGTGCCAGCAGCCCGAGGACGGTCTACGAGCAGTACTTC
V gene: TRBV4-3; J gene: TRBJ2-1; clone size: -; D gene: TRBD2; CDR3 protein: CASSRSPGLAHEQFF; CDR3 DNA: TGCGCCAGCAGCCGAAGCCCGGGACTAGCCCATGAGCAGTTCTTC
V gene: TRBV4-1; J gene: TRBJ2-5; clone size: -; D gene: -; CDR3 protein: CASSQDRNRRQYF; CDR3 DNA: TGCGCCAGCAGCCAAGATCGCAACCGTCGGCAGTACTTC
V gene: TRBV29-1; J gene: TRBJ2-7; clone size: -; D gene: TRBD2; CDR3 protein: CSVEISGGTYEQYF; CDR3 DNA: TGCAGCGTTGAGATTAGCGGGGGCACCTACGAGCAGTACTTC
V gene: TRBV29-1; J gene: TRBJ2-1; clone size: -; D gene: TRBD2; CDR3 protein: CSGSLGGGNEQFF; CDR3 DNA: TGCAGCGGCTCCTTGGGGGGGGGCAATGAGCAGTTCTTC
V gene: TRBV5-6; J gene: TRBJ1-6; clone size: -; D gene: TRBD1; CDR3 protein: CASSLAGQSSYNSPLHF; CDR3 DNA: TGTGCCAGCAGCTTGGCGGGACAGAGCTCCTATAATTCACCCCTCCACTTT
V gene: TRBV5-1; J gene: TRBJ2-7; clone size: -; D gene: -; CDR3 protein: CASSLELSEVYEQYF; CDR3 DNA: TGCGCCAGCAGCTTGGAGTTGTCAGAAGTCTACGAGCAGTACTTC
V gene: TRBV12-5; J gene: TRBJ2-1; clone size: -; D gene: TRBD2; CDR3 protein: CASGSGLAGDNEQFF; CDR3 DNA: TGTGCTAGTGGTTCGGGACTAGCGGGGGACAATGAGCAGTTCTTC
V gene: TRBV7-9; J gene: TRBJ2-7; clone size: -; D gene: -; CDR3 protein: CASSPPGGLRSYEQYF; CDR3 DNA: TGTGCCAGCAGCCCCCCCGGAGGACTCCGCTCCTACGAGCAGTACTTC
V gene: TRBV27; J gene: TRBJ2-1; clone size: -; D gene: -; CDR3 protein: CASSLSGGGEIYNEQFF; CDR3 DNA: TGTGCCAGCAGTTTATCGGGAGGAGGCGAGATATACAATGAGCAGTTCTTC
V gene: TRBV29-1; J gene: TRBJ2-1; clone size: -; D gene: TRBD2; CDR3 protein: CSGRTSDYNEQFF; CDR3 DNA: TGCAGCGGACGGACTAGCGACTACAATGAGCAGTTCTTC
V gene: TRBV29-1; J gene: TRBJ2-5; clone size: -; D gene: -; CDR3 protein: CSVEDWVQATSKGAQYF; CDR3 DNA: TGCAGCGTTGAAGATTGGGTACAGGCGACCTCCAAGGGGGCCCAGTACTTC
V gene: TRBV9; J gene: TRBJ2-1; clone size: -; D gene: -; CDR3 protein: CASSVALGYNEQFF; CDR3 DNA: TGTGCCAGCAGCGTAGCACTAGGCTACAATGAGCAGTTCTTC
V gene: TRBV5-1; J gene: TRBJ2-1; clone size: -; D gene: TRBD1; CDR3 protein: CASSPGTGGYNEQFF; CDR3 DNA: TGCGCCAGCAGCCCAGGGACAGGTGGATACAATGAGCAGTTCTTC
V gene: TRBV5-1; J gene: TRBJ1-1; clone size: -; D gene: TRBD1; CDR3 protein: CASSLVGQGGTEAFF; CDR3 DNA: TGCGCCAGCAGCTTGGTCGGACAGGGTGGGACTGAAGCTTTCTTT
V gene: TRBV10-2; J gene: TRBJ2-5; clone size: -; D gene: -; CDR3 protein: CASSVLATETQYF; CDR3 DNA: TGCGCCAGCAGCGTTCTAGCGACGGAGACCCAGTACTTC
V gene: TRBV7-2; J gene: TRBJ2-1; clone size: -; D gene: TRBD2; CDR3 protein: CASSPTSGYNEQFF; CDR3 DNA: TGTGCCAGCAGTCCTACTAGCGGGTACAATGAGCAGTTCTTC
V gene: TRBV6-1; J gene: TRBJ1-5; clone size: -; D gene: -; CDR3 protein: CASSEGGSNQPQHF; CDR3 DNA: TGTGCCAGCAGTGAGGGGGGGAGCAATCAGCCCCAGCATTTT
V gene: TRBV6-6; J gene: TRBJ2-1; clone size: -; D gene: -; CDR3 protein: CASIPETEVYNEQFF; CDR3 DNA: TGTGCCAGCATCCCAGAAACGGAAGTTTACAATGAGCAGTTCTTC
V gene: TRBV4-2; J gene: TRBJ2-7; clone size: -; D gene: -; CDR3 protein: CASSQDLAATGLVGYEQYF; CDR3 DNA: TGTGCCAGCAGCCAAGATTTGGCGGCGACGGGACTGGTGGGCTACGAGCAGTACTTC